The 6 T cell receptor beta chains given below trace back to one sample, sequenced in a study of glioma-infiltrating T cells after dendritic cell vaccination. Some clones are missing from TCRdb's copy, which holds only in-frame ones; the method was immunoSEQ multiplex PCR. The table records about 100,000 clones, around three quarters of them present only once. Sequencing was performed on blood, taken before dendritic cell vaccination. The receptors were gathered from a human donor with glioblastoma.

This chain links TRBV4-1 with TRBJ1-1; D call uncertain. The CDR3 consists of 16 residues. The germline CDR1 and CDR2 sequences are MGHRA and YSYEKL. V was shortened by 4 bases and J by 3 bases, with 18 bases between the two germline ends. CDR3 amino acids: CASSPHLGGSDTEAFF. In DNA form, the CDR3 reads TGCGCCAGCAGCCCCCACCTTGGCGGGTCGGACACTGAAGCTTTCTTT.

J is TRBJ1-1 and V is TRBV6-5; TRBD1 matches 7 bases. V dropped 1 base and J dropped 5; count of bases not matched to a gene: 7. This CDR3 has 15 residues. The germline CDR1 and CDR2 sequences are MNHEY and SVGAGI. The CDR3 here is CASSYFKGAGTEAFF. The CDR3 DNA sequence: TGTGCCAGCAGTTACTTCAAGGGGGCGGGAACTGAAGCTTTCTTT.

This chain uses TRBV5-1 with TRBJ2-6; TRBD1 matches at 9 bases. Trimming at V came to 4 bases and at J to 0 bases, leaving 8 bases not matched to a gene. This CDR3 spans 18 amino acids. Germline CDR1 and CDR2: SGHRS and YFSETQ. Here the CDR3 reads CASSRSGQGYSGANVLTF. CDR3 in DNA: TGCGCCAGCAGCCGCTCGGGACAGGGCTACTCTGGGGCCAACGTCCTGACTTTC.

The chain joins TRBV7-3 to TRBJ2-2; 11 bases agree with TRBD2. Germline V gene sequence: CDR1 SGHTA, CDR2 FQGTGA. This CDR3 spans 18 amino acids. V dropped 5 bases and J dropped 5; count of bases not matched to a gene: 13. The CDR3 DNA is TGTGCCAGCAGCCCTCTGGGGATAGCGGGAGGGCCTACCGGGGAGCTGTTTTTT. As protein: CASSPLGIAGGPTGELFF.

This chain links TRBV4-1 with TRBJ2-3, with D possibly TRBD1 on 6 matching bases. CDR3 length equals 18 residues. The germline CDR1 and CDR2 sequences are MGHRA and YSYEKL. Deletions cut 0 bases from V and 4 bases from J, with 20 bases between. Here the CDR3 reads CASSQEPRGGGWADTQYF. The CDR3 DNA reads TGCGCCAGCAGCCAAGAGCCTAGAGGGGGTGGGTGGGCAGATACGCAGTATTTT.

This clone was seen a few times. The chain uses TRBV19 and TRBJ2-7, with D possibly being TRBD1 (6 bases). This CDR3 region has 14 residues. The V end was cut by 6 bases, the J end by 3 bases, with 15 bases between. Looked up from germline, CDR1 is LNHDA and CDR2 is SQIVND (reference sequence). CDR3 loop: CASRKGGQYYEQYF. In DNA, the CDR3 is TGTGCCAGTAGGAAGGGCGGACAGTACTACGAGCAGTACTTC.